The 5 T cell receptor beta chains below come from one sample, sequenced in a study of shared clonotypes between healthy human individuals. The repertoire was sequenced with immunoSEQ multiplex PCR; TCRdb's copy has only in-frame clones and lacks some. The sample records approximately 2.5 million clones, around nine tenths being singletons. Sequencing used naive CD4+ T cells sorted from blood. Regarding subset: CD45RA+ positively selected. Every receptor here comes from a man younger than 35 in good health.

The J gene is TRBJ2-1, the V gene TRBV6-5; 9 bases map to TRBD1. Germline values: CDR1 MNHEY, CDR2 SVGAGI. The CDR3 is 14 amino acids. With 5 bases clipped from V and 7 bases from J, the junction kept 6 bases outside the gene matches. The CDR3 here is CASSIGTGKNEQFF. As DNA, the CDR3 is TGTGCCAGCAGTATCGGGACAGGGAAGAATGAGCAGTTCTTC.

The genes are TRBV14 and TRBJ2-3; no reliable D call. V was clipped by 0 bases and J by 8 bases, with 6 bases between them. CDR1 and CDR2 (germline): SGHDN, FVKESK. The CDR3 contains 12 residues. CDR3 bases: TGTGCCAGCAGCCAAGATCTGGGTACGCAGTATTTT. Its translation: CASSQDLGTQYF.

This chain uses TRBV5-6 with TRBJ1-3, with 7 bases identical to TRBD1. The CDR3 covers 13 residues. V was clipped by 5 bases and J by 7 bases; unmatched bases: 6. Germline values: CDR1 SGHDT, CDR2 YYEEEE. In nucleotides, the CDR3 is TGTGCCAGCAGTCTGACAGGGTTCAACACCATATATTTT. It translates to CASSLTGFNTIYF.

This clone came up once. The V call is TRBV4-1, the J call TRBJ2-6; the D gene is possibly TRBD1 (6 bases). The V and J ends lost 4 bases and 0 bases respectively, with 13 bases between them. There are 17 residues in the CDR3. Germline assignment: CDR1 MGHRA and CDR2 YSYEKL. The CDR3 reads CASSPGTLYSGANVLTF. CDR3 DNA: TGCGCCAGCAGCCCAGGGACACTATACTCTGGGGCCAACGTCCTGACTTTC.

V usage is TRBV5-6 and J usage is TRBJ2-5, with a possible D match to TRBD2 (5 bases). V dropped 0 bases and J dropped 4 bases, with 13 bases sitting between them. CDR1 is SGHDT and CDR2 is YYEEEE in the germline V gene. The CDR3 is 15 amino acids. Here the CDR3 DNA reads TGTGCCAGCAGCTTGGGGACTCCTCGGGGAGAGACCCAGTACTTC. Its translation: CASSLGTPRGETQYF.